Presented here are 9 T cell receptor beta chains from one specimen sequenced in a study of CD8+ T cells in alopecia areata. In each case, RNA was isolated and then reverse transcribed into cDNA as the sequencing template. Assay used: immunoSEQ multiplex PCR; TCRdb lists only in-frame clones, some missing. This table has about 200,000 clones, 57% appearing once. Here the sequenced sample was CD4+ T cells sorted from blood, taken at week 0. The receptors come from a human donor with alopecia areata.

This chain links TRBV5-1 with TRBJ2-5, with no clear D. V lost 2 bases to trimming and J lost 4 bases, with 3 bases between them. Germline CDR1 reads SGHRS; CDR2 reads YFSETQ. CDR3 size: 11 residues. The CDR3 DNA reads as TGCGCCAGCAGCTTCTCAGAGACCCAGTACTTC. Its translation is CASSFSETQYF.

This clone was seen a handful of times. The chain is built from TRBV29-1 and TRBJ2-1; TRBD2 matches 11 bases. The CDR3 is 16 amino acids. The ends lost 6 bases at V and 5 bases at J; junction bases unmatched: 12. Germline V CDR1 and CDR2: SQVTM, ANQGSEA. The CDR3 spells CSVLPLTSGSHNEQFF. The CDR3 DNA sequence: TGCAGCGTCCTACCTTTAACTAGCGGGAGTCACAATGAGCAGTTCTTC.

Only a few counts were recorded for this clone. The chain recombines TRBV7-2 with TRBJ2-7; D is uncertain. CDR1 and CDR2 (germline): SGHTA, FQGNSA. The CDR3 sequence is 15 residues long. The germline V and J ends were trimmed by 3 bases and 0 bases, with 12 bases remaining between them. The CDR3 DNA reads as TGTGCCAGCAGCTTCCAAATGGTGGGCTCCTACGAGCAGTACTTC. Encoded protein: CASSFQMVGSYEQYF.

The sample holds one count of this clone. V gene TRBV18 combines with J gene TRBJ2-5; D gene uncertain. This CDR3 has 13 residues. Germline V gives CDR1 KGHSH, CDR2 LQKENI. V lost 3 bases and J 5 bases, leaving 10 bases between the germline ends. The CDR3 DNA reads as TGTGCCAGCTCACCTCACCCGGCGGAGACCCAGTACTTC. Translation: CASSPHPAETQYF. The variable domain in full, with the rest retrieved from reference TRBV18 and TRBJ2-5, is NAGVMQNPRHLVRRRGQEARLRCSPMKGHSHVYWYRQLPEEGLKFMVYLQKENIIDESGMPKERFSAEFPKEGPSILRIQQVVRGDSAAYFCASSPHPAETQYFGPGTRLLVL.

Here the CDR3 reads CASSSGNLNTEAFF. CDR3 nucleotide sequence: TGTGCCAGCAGCTCCGGGAACTTGAACACTGAAGCTTTCTTT. J is TRBJ1-1 and V is TRBV5-6; D ambiguous. The CDR3 runs to 14 residues. The germline gives CDR1 SGHDT, CDR2 YYEEEE. V was cut by 3 bases and J by 0 bases, with 9 bases left in between. The full variable domain, in which reference TRBV5-6 and TRBJ1-1 provide the parts outside the CDR3, is DAGVTQSPTHLIKTRGQQVTLRCSPKSGHDTVSWYQQALGQGPQFIFQYYEEEERQRGNFPDRFSGHQFPNYSSELNVNALLLGDSALYLCASSSGNLNTEAFFGQGTRLTVV.

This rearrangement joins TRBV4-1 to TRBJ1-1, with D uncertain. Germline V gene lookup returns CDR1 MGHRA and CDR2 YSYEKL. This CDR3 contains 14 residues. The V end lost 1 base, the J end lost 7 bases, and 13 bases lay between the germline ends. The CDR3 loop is CASSQGQGSNEAFF. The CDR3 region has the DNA TGCGCCAGCAGCCAAGGTCAAGGGTCGAATGAAGCTTTCTTT.

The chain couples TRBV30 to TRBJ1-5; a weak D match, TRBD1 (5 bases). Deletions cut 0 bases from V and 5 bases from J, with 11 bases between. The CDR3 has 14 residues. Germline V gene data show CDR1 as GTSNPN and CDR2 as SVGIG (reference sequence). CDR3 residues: CAWSVLGGDQPQHF. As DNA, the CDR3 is TGTGCCTGGAGTGTACTTGGGGGAGATCAGCCCCAGCATTTT.

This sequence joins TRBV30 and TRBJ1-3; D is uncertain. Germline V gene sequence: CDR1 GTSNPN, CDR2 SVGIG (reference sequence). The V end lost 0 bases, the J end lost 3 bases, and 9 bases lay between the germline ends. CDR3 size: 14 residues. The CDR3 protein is CAWSVGHGGNTIYF. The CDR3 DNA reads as TGTGCCTGGAGTGTAGGGCACGGTGGAAACACCATATATTTT.

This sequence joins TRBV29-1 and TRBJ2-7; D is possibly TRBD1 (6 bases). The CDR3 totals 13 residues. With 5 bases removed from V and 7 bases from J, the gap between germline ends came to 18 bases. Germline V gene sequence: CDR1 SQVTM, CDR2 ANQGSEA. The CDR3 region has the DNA TGCAGCGTTACAGGGAATACCGCAAGAGAGCAGTACTTC. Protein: CSVTGNTAREQYF.